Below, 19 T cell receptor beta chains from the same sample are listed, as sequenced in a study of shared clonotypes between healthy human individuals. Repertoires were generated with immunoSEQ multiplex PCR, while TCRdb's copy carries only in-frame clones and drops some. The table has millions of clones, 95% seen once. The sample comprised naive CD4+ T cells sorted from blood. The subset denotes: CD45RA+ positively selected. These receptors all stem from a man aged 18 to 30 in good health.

The CDR3 region is CASSRQVMNTEAFF. In DNA, the CDR3 is TGTGCCAGCAGCCGACAGGTGATGAACACTGAAGCTTTCTTT. The chain uses TRBV5-4 and TRBJ1-1, with D perhaps matching TRBD1 (6 bases). This CDR3 has 14 amino acids. Germline values: CDR1 SGHNT, CDR2 YYREEE (reference sequence). V lost 4 bases, J lost 0 bases, and 10 bases lay in between.

DNA of the CDR3: TGTGCCAGCAGCCCAATACAGGGCTACGAGCAGTACTTC. It yields the protein CASSPIQGYEQYF. The genes are TRBV6-6 and TRBJ2-7, with a possible D match to TRBD1 (6 bases). V lost 6 bases and J 3 bases, leaving 12 bases between the germline ends. Germline V gene data show CDR1 as MNHNY and CDR2 as SVGAGI (reference sequence). The CDR3 totals 13 residues.

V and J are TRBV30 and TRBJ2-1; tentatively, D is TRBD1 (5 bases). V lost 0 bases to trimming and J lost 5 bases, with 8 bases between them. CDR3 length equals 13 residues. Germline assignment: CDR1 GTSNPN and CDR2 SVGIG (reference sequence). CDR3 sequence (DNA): TGTGCCTGGAGTGTACAACAGGACAATGAGCAGTTCTTC. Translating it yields CAWSVQQDNEQFF.

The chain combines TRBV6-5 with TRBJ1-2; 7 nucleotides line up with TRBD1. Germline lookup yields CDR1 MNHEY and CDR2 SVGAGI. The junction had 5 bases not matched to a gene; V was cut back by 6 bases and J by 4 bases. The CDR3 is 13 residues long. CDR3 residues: CASSTGQPYGYTF. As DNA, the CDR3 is TGTGCCAGCAGCACGGGACAGCCCTATGGCTACACCTTC.

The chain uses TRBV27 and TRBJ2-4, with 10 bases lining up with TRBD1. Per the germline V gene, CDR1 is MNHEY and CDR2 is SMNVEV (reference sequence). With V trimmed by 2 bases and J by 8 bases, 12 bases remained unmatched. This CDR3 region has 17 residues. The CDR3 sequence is CASSLTGQGFGGDIQYF. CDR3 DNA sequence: TGTGCCAGCAGTTTAACGGGACAGGGGTTCGGGGGAGACATTCAGTACTTC.

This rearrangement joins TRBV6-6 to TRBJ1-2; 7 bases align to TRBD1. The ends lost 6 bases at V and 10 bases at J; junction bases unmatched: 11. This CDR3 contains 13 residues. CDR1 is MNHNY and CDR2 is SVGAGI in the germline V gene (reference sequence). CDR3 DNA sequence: TGTGCCAGCAGGCCCGGACAGGTTGGTGACTACACCTTC. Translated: CASRPGQVGDYTF.

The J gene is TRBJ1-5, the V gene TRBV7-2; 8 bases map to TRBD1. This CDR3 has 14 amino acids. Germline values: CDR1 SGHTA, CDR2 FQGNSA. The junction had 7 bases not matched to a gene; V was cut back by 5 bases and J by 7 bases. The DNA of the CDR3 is TGTGCCAGCAGCCCCGACAGGGGCCTACAGCCCCAGCATTTT. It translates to CASSPDRGLQPQHF.

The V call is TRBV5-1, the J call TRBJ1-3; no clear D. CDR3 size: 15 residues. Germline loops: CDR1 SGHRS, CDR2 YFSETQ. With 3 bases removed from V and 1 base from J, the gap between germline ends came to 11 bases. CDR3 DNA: TGCGCCAGCAGCTCGGAGGCGTTTTCTGGAAACACCATATATTTT. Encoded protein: CASSSEAFSGNTIYF. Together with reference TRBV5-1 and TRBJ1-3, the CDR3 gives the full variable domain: KAGVTQTPRYLIKTRGQQVTLSCSPISGHRSVSWYQQTPGQGLQFLFEYFSETQRNKGNFPGRFSGRQFSNSRSEMNVSTLELGDSALYLCASSSEAFSGNTIYFGEGSWLTVV.

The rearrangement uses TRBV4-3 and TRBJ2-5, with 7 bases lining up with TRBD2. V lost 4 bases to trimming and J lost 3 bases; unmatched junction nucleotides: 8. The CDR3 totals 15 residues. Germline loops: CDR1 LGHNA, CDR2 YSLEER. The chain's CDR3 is CASSPLKAGKETQYF. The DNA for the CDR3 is TGCGCCAGCAGCCCTCTGAAAGCGGGGAAAGAGACCCAGTACTTC.

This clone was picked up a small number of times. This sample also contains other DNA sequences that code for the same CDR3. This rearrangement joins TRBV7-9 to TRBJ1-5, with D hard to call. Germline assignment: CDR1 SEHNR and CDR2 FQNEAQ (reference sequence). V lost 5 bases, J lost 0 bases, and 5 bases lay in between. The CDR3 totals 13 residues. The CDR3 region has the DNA TGTGCCAGCAGCCCCGATAGCAATCAGCCCCAGCATTTT. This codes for CASSPDSNQPQHF. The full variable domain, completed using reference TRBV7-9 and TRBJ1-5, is DTGVSQNPRHKITKRGQNVTFRCDPISEHNRLYWYRQTLGQGPEFLTYFQNEAQLEKSRLLSDRFSAERPKGSFSTLEIQRTEQGDSAMYLCASSPDSNQPQHFGDGTRLSIL.

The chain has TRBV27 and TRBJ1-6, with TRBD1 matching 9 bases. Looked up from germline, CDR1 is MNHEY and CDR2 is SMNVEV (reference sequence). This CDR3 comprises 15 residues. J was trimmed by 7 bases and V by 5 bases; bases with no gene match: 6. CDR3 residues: CASSARTGENSPLHF. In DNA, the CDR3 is TGTGCCAGCAGTGCCCGGACAGGGGAGAATTCACCCCTCCACTTT.

The CDR3 loop is CASRTWEFNSPLHF. CDR3 nucleotide sequence: TGTGCCAGCAGGACTTGGGAATTTAATTCACCCCTCCACTTT. The rearrangement uses TRBV6-1 and TRBJ1-6; D not resolved. CDR3 length: 14 amino acids. The germline V and J ends were trimmed by 6 bases and 6 bases, with 12 bases remaining between them. Germline CDR1 is MNHNS and CDR2 is SASEGT.

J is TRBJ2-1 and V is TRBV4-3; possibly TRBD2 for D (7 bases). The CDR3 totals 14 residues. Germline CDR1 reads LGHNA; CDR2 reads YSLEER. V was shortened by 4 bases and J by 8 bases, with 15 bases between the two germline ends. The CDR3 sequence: CASSPEGGVHEQFF. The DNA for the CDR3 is TGCGCCAGCAGCCCCGAGGGGGGGGTCCATGAGCAGTTCTTC.

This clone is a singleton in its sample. Written as DNA, the CDR3 is TGTGCCAGCAGGAGCCTTGAAGCTTTCTTT. Its protein product is CASRSLEAFF. J is TRBJ1-1 and V is TRBV28; D is undetermined. This CDR3 has 10 residues. Per germline, CDR1 MDHEN and CDR2 SYDVKM. V shed 6 bases and J shed 7 bases, with 6 bases lying between them. The full variable domain, in which reference TRBV28 and TRBJ1-1 provide the parts outside the CDR3, is DVKVTQSSRYLVKRTGEKVFLECVQDMDHENMFWYRQDPGLGLRLIYFSYDVKMKEKGDIPEGYSVSREKKERFSLILESASTNQTSMYLCASRSLEAFFGQGTRLTVV.

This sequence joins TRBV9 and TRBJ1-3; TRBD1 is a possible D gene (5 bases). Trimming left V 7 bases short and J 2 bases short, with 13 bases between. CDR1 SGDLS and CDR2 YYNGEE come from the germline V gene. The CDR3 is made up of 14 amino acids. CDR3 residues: CASGGGVPGNTIYF. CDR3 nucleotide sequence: TGTGCCAGCGGAGGAGGGGTGCCTGGAAACACCATATATTTT.

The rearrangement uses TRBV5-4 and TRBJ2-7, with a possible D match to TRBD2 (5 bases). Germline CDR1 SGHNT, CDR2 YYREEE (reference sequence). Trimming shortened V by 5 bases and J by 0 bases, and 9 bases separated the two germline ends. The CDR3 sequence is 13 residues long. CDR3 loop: CASSPAVSYEQYF. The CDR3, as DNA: TGTGCCAGCAGTCCAGCGGTCTCCTACGAGCAGTACTTC.

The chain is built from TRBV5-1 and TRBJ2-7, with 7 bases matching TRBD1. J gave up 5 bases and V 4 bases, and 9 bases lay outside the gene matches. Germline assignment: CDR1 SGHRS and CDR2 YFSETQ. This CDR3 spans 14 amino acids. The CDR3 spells CASSATGMENEQYF. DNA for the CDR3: TGCGCCAGCAGCGCGACAGGGATGGAGAACGAGCAGTACTTC.

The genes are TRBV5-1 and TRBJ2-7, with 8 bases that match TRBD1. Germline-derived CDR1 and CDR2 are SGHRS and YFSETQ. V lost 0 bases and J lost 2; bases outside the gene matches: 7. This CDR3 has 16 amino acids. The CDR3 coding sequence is TGCGCCAGCAGCTTGGGACAGGGGCGGTTGACCTACGAGCAGTACTTC. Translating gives CASSLGQGRLTYEQYF.

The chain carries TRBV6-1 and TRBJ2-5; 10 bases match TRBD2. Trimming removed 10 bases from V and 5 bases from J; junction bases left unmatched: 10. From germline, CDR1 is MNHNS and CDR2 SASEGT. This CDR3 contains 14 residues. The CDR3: CAIGASGGGETQYF. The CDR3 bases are TGTGCCATCGGCGCTAGCGGGGGTGGGGAGACCCAGTACTTC.